A selection of T cell receptor beta chains follows, all from one sample in a study of blood T cells in healthy people across ages. TCRdb re-called the 5' RACE reads through MiXCR, storing one row per CDR3 protein. This table has about 830,000 distinct CDR3 sequences, roughly 50% appearing once. The sequenced sample was blood. The receptors come from a man aged 25-40 years in good health. Each CDR3 is given with its conserved first and last residue. Fields, in order: V gene, J gene, CDR3 protein.

V gene: TRBV7-9; J gene: NA; CDR3 protein: CASSYTGAGGPYEQYF
V gene: TRBV6-6; J gene: TRBJ2-6; CDR3 protein: CASQVFGGANVLTF
V gene: TRBV27; J gene: TRBJ2-7; CDR3 protein: CASSPSTGPLTYEQYF
V gene: TRBV7-2; J gene: TRBJ2-1; CDR3 protein: CASRPIPGADNEQFF
V gene: TRBV3-1; J gene: TRBJ2-5; CDR3 protein: CASSQPRGEQYF
V gene: TRBV20-1; J gene: TRBJ1-2; CDR3 protein: CSANSGTAIENYGYTF
V gene: TRBV4-3; J gene: TRBJ2-1; CDR3 protein: CASSQGNRVGNEQFF
V gene: TRBV6-2/TRBV6-3; J gene: TRBJ2-7; CDR3 protein: CASSYVAIYEQYF
V gene: TRBV6-1; J gene: TRBJ2-7; CDR3 protein: CASSEAWTGRGSYEQYF
V gene: TRBV20-1; J gene: TRBJ1-2; CDR3 protein: CSAPDSPGGGYTF
V gene: TRBV30; J gene: TRBJ2-5; CDR3 protein: CAWSPGPETQYF
V gene: TRBV15; J gene: TRBJ1-4; CDR3 protein: CATEGLGEKLFF
V gene: TRBV5-5; J gene: TRBJ1-1; CDR3 protein: CASSLVGTASEAFF
V gene: TRBV3-1; J gene: TRBJ1-5; CDR3 protein: CASSQGTGRNQPQHF
V gene: TRBV5-5; J gene: TRBJ2-5; CDR3 protein: CASSLAAGGHETQYF
V gene: TRBV7-3; J gene: TRBJ1-2; CDR3 protein: CASSPGTGVGYTF
V gene: TRBV20-1; J gene: TRBJ2-5; CDR3 protein: CSARGLSAGRYQETQYF
V gene: TRBV6-1; J gene: TRBJ1-4; CDR3 protein: CASRPFHGSEKLFF
V gene: TRBV20-1; J gene: TRBJ2-7; CDR3 protein: CSAGRGPPRVEQYF
V gene: TRBV7-2; J gene: TRBJ2-7; CDR3 protein: CASSPPTRAGIHEQYF
V gene: TRBV12-3/TRBV12-4; J gene: TRBJ2-7; CDR3 protein: CASTIRIAGYEQYF
V gene: TRBV7-2; J gene: TRBJ2-1; CDR3 protein: CASSFSGSPQIDEQFF
V gene: TRBV29-1; J gene: TRBJ2-7; CDR3 protein: CSVGTFSPAEQYF
V gene: TRBV5-1; J gene: TRBJ2-7; CDR3 protein: CASSGAGGAYEQYF
V gene: TRBV11-2; J gene: TRBJ2-1; CDR3 protein: CASSSTSVASEQFF
V gene: TRBV7-9; J gene: TRBJ1-6; CDR3 protein: CASSYAGSAYNSPLHF
V gene: TRBV11-2; J gene: TRBJ2-5; CDR3 protein: CASRHSTIQETQYF
V gene: TRBV28; J gene: TRBJ2-7; CDR3 protein: CASSSTLTEPSRSPYEQYF
V gene: TRBV7-2; J gene: TRBJ2-7; CDR3 protein: CASSLALAGGTREQYF
V gene: TRBV6-5; J gene: TRBJ2-5; CDR3 protein: CASSMGGTGETQYF
V gene: TRBV12-3/TRBV12-4; J gene: TRBJ1-2; CDR3 protein: CASSPPLGRKDYGYTF
V gene: TRBV5-1; J gene: TRBJ2-1; CDR3 protein: CASSQRTSVRNEQFF
V gene: TRBV5-1; J gene: TRBJ1-6; CDR3 protein: CASRRKNGSPLHF
V gene: TRBV3-1; J gene: TRBJ2-1; CDR3 protein: CASSQGGRVFVWDEQFF
V gene: TRBV6-5; J gene: TRBJ2-7; CDR3 protein: CASSPSGSREQYF
V gene: TRBV27; J gene: TRBJ1-2; CDR3 protein: CASPRPEGYGYTF
V gene: TRBV4-3; J gene: TRBJ2-7; CDR3 protein: CASSQVLRTPTFALYF
V gene: TRBV6-5; J gene: TRBJ2-3; CDR3 protein: CASSQSSTDTQYF
V gene: TRBV10-3; J gene: TRBJ2-5; CDR3 protein: CAISESQGEQYF
V gene: TRBV29-1; J gene: TRBJ2-7; CDR3 protein: CSVTLDTQTPYEQYF
V gene: TRBV5-1; J gene: TRBJ2-3; CDR3 protein: CASRARPSTDTQYF
V gene: TRBV29-1; J gene: TRBJ1-1; CDR3 protein: CSVPRTGLLGTEAFF
V gene: TRBV6-5; J gene: TRBJ2-2; CDR3 protein: CASSYHPVPNTGELFF
V gene: TRBV12-3/TRBV12-4; J gene: TRBJ2-7; CDR3 protein: CASTRPGSSYNEQYF
V gene: TRBV2; J gene: TRBJ2-3; CDR3 protein: CASREGNRYAYF
V gene: TRBV28; J gene: TRBJ1-1; CDR3 protein: CASLGIREAFF
V gene: TRBV7-9; J gene: NA; CDR3 protein: CASSSPKCEQYF
V gene: TRBV7-3; J gene: TRBJ2-3; CDR3 protein: CASATGPTDTQYF
V gene: TRBV11-1; J gene: TRBJ2-5; CDR3 protein: CASSFASLETQYF
V gene: TRBV4-3; J gene: TRBJ1-2; CDR3 protein: CASSQDGFGQSYGSSYTF
V gene: TRBV5-1; J gene: NA; CDR3 protein: CASSLRQGRNEQYF
V gene: TRBV29-1; J gene: TRBJ1-5; CDR3 protein: CSVGEANQPQHF
V gene: TRBV28; J gene: TRBJ1-6; CDR3 protein: CATHYSSGRTPLHF